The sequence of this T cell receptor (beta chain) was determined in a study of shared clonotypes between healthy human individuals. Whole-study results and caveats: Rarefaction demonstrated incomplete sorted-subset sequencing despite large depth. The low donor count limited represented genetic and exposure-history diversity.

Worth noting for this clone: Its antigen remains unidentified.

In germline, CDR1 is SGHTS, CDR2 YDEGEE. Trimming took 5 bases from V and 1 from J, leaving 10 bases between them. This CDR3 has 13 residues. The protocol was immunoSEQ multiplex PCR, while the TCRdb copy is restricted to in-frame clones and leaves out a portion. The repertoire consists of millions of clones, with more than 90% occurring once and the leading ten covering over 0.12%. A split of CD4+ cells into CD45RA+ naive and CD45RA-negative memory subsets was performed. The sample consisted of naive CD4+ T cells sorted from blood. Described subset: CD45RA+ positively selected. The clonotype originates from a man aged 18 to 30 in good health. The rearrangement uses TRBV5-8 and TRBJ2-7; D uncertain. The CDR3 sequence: CASRPNGSYEQYF. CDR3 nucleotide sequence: TGTGCCAGCAGACCCAACGGGTCCTACGAGCAGTACTTC.